This T cell receptor beta chain was observed in a study of T cells after yellow fever vaccination. Germline CDR1 is SGHTA and CDR2 is FQGTGA. This CDR3 comprises 14 residues. Trimming cost V 5 bases and J 4 bases; bases outside gene matches: 4. TCRdb reprocessed the 5' RACE reads with MiXCR, giving one entry per CDR3 protein. Among approximately 300,000 distinct CDR3 sequences listed, around 7% were seen once. The material was PBMCs, obtained roughly seven weeks after the first yellow fever vaccination. This chain joins TRBV7-3 and TRBJ2-2, with TRBD2 matching over 7 bases. This clonotype originated in a man aged 18 to 29 who received the YFV17D yellow fever vaccine. The CDR3, as DNA: TGTGCCAGCAGCCCTGGGGAGGGCACCGGGGAGCTGTTTTTT. This translates into CASSPGEGTGELFF.